This T cell receptor (beta chain) was obtained from a study of T-cell memory formation after mild COVID-19. Comments on this clonotype: Possible read error: a much larger clone is one base away.

One entry per CDR3 protein, called by TCRdb with MiXCR from the 5' RACE reads. Altogether tens of thousands of distinct CDR3 sequences are present, 8% to 9.5% being singletons, with the ten largest covering less than 1.5%. Germline CDR1 and CDR2: SGHRS and YFSETQ. The length of the CDR3 is 16 residues. J was trimmed by 5 bases and V by 4 bases; bases with no gene match: 14. The chain joins TRBV5-1 to TRBJ2-5, with TRBD1 identical over 7 bases. Sequenced: PBMCs or a T cell subset sorted from them (not recorded which). The TCR sequence derives from a man younger than 35 who had mild COVID-19 (a few samples of this study predate the infection). Cell type and time point are not known. CDR3 nucleotides: TGCGCCAGCAGCATTGACAGGGCTAGGGGGCGCGAGACCCAGTACTTC. Its protein product is CASSIDRARGRETQYF.